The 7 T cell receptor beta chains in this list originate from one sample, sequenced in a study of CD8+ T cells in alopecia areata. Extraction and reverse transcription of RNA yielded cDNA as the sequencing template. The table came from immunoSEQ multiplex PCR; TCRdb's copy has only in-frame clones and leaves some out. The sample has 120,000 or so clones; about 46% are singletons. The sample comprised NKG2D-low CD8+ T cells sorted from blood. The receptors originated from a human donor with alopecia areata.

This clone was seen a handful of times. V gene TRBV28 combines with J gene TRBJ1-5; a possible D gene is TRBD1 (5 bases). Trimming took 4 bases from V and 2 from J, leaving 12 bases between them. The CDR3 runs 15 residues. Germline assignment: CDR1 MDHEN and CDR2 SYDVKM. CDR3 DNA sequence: TGTGCCAGCAGTTCTGGGGCTAGGGGCAATCAGCCCCAGCATTTT. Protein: CASSSGARGNQPQHF.

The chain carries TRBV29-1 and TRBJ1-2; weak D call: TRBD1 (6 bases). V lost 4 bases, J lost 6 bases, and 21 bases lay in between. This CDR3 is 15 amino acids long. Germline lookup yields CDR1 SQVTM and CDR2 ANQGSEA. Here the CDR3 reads CSVGGTTGTFHGYTF. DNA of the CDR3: TGCAGCGTTGGGGGAACCACCGGGACATTCCATGGCTACACCTTC.

As DNA, the CDR3 is TGCAGCGTTGAAGGCTGGACTACTCAATCCGGGGAGCTGTTTTTT. It codes for CSVEGWTTQSGELFF. The gene calls are TRBV29-1 and TRBJ2-2; tentative D call: TRBD2 (6 bases). The CDR3 runs to 15 residues. Looked up from germline, CDR1 is SQVTM and CDR2 is ANQGSEA. V was pared by 1 base and J by 6 bases, with 15 bases between.

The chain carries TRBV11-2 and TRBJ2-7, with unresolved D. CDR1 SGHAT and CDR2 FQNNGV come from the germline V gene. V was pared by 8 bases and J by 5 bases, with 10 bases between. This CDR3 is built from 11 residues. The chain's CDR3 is CASLRVHEQYF. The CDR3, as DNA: TGTGCCAGCCTCCGGGTCCACGAGCAGTACTTC.

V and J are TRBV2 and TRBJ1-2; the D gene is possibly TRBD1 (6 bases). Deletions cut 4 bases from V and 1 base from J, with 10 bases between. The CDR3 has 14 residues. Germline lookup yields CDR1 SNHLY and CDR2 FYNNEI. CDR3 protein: CASSGTEFNYGYTF. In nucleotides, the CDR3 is TGTGCCAGCAGTGGGACAGAGTTTAACTATGGCTACACCTTC.

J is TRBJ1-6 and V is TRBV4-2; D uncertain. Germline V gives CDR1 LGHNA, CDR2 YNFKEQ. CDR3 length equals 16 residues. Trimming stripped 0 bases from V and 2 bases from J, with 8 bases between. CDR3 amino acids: CASSQESATYNSPLHF. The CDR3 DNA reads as TGTGCCAGCAGCCAAGAGTCGGCTACCTATAATTCACCCCTCCACTTT.

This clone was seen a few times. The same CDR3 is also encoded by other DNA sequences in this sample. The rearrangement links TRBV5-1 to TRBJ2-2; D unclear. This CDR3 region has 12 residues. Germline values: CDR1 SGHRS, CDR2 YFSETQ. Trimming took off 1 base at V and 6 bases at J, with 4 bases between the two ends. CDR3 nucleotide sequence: TGCGCCAGCAGCTTGTCCGCCGGGGAGCTGTTTTTT. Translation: CASSLSAGELFF.